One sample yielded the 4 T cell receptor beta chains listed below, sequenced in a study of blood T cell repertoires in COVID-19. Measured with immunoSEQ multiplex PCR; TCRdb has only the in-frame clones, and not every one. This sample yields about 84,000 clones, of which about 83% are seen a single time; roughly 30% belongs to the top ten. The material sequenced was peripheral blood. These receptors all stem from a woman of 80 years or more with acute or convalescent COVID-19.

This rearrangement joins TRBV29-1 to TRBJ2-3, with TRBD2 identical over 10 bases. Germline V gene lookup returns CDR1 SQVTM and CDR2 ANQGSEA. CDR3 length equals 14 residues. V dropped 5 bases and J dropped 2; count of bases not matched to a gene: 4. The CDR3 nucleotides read TGCAGCGTTCGGACTAGCGGCCCCACAGATACGCAGTATTTT. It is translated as CSVRTSGPTDTQYF.

The DNA of the CDR3 is TGTGCCATCAGTGAGTCCCCAGGACAGGGCCAGCCCCAGCATTTT. Translation gives CAISESPGQGQPQHF. The rearrangement uses TRBV10-3 and TRBJ1-5; 8 bases line up with TRBD1. This CDR3 is 15 amino acids long. Germline CDR1 reads ENHRY; CDR2 reads SYGVKD. V was clipped by 0 bases and J by 7 bases; unmatched bases: 5.

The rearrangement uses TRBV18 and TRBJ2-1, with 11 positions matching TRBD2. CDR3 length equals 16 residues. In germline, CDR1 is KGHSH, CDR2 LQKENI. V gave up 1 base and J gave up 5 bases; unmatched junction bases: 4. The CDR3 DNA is TGTGCCAGCTCACCACTAGCGGGAGGGCCAAACAATGAGCAGTTCTTC. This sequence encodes CASSPLAGGPNNEQFF.

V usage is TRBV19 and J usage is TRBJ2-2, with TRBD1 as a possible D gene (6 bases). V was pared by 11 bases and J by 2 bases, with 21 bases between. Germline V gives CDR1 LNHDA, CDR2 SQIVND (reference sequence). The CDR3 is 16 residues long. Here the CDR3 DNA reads TGTGCCGACCAGGGGCCCAAATATACAAACACCGGGGAGCTGTTTTTT. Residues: CADQGPKYTNTGELFF.